The present TCR beta chain was sequenced within a study of control samples from healthy donors and cancer patients. There are 14 residues in the CDR3. CDR1 and CDR2 (germline): LNHDA, SQIVND (reference sequence). V trimming: 6 bases; J trimming: 2 bases; junction bases outside the gene matches: 3. The protocol was immunoSEQ multiplex PCR, while the TCRdb copy is restricted to in-frame clones and leaves out a portion. The sample includes about 180,000 clones, approximately 92% seen only once; the top ten take around 1.5%. The genes are TRBV19 and TRBJ2-7, with 11 bases fitting TRBD2. The receptor's source is a man younger than 45 in good health. Sequences were obtained from blood. The CDR3 DNA follows: TGTGCCAGTAGAACTAGCGGGAGCGCCTACGAGCAGTACTTC. Encoded protein: CASRTSGSAYEQYF.